Included here is one T cell receptor (beta chain) sequence, with context. Which antigen it targets is not known. Base qualities were left out, and no much larger clone turns up one base away. Genomic DNA was the input for TRB sequencing, which was run either with the immunoSEQ assay at survey resolution or with the hsTCRB kit. In the paper's pipeline: The immunoSEQ software handled the initial read processing, while the LymphoSeq R package was used for the repertoire analyses. Clonality was computed as 1 minus normalized Shannon entropy; Gini coefficient was also calculated for each TRB dataset. Phenotypes of unsorted samples were inferred by mapping TRB sequences from sorted subsets of the recipient or donor onto unsorted samples of the same recipient. Not all clones reach the TCRdb copy of this immuneACCESS table, which keeps in-frame sequences only. Checked studies attribute under half of the gap to unresolved V genes and leave the rest unexplained. V and J calls and clone size are copied from that table; D and trimming were computed from the DNA. In all, the sample holds 9,500 to 15,000 clones, and approximately 80% of those were seen once. The top ten constitute about 3.5% of the sample.

These data come from a study of T cells after posttransplantation cyclophosphamide (dated by TCRdb to between 2015 and 2016). Regarding the research as a whole: Using TRB sequencing, the study followed how the T cell repertoire reconstituted after myeloablative bone marrow transplantation in which posttransplantation cyclophosphamide served as GVHD prophylaxis. Samples from about 32 PTCy-treated patients and 16 related bone marrow donors of those patients were subjected to antigen receptor sequencing. In 3 patients, up to 3 additional blood samples taken between 2 and 5.2 years after transplant also underwent TRB sequencing, as did pretransplant blood from 4 patients. Because TRA and TRB clonality were tightly correlated in fewer than 10 samples, subsequent TCR analyses were focused on TRB only. Public TRB sequences were searched against a database of over 3,600 sequences associated with responses to pathogens, tumor antigens, self-antigens and alloantigens. Blood from all 35 or so PTCy patients who had 1-year posttransplant specimens underwent TRB sequencing. The paper as a whole reports these results and caveats: Donor-recipient similarity was low at 1-2 months but increased during the first year, and donor CD8+ memory clones often dominated later blood repertoires. Across roughly 45 patients, recipient CMV seropositivity and CMV reactivation were highly associated with TRB clonality; PTCy diversity was similar to CNI/methotrexate controls. The TRB repertoires of T cells infiltrating skin or GI tract showed only limited overlap with the TRB repertoires of T cells in blood.

The control cohort was around twelve patients given myeloablative marrow transplants with methotrexate plus a calcineurin inhibitor, sampled 1 year after transplant. Peripheral blood and bone marrow mononuclear cells were isolated by Ficoll-Hypaque density centrifugation and were cryopreserved. The sample in question was PBMCs, obtained about 350 days after allogeneic stem cell transplant with calcineurin inhibitor and methotrexate. This receptor was taken from a male patient aged 25 to 39 who received an allogeneic stem cell transplant from an unrelated donor, was CMV-positive, and had acute GVHD only. After a transplant, some of the T cells may come from the graft donor.

At the DNA level, the sequence is TGTGCCAGCAGTGAAGTAACAGACACCTATGGCTACACCTTC. The resulting protein is CASSEVTDTYGYTF. Recombination joined TRBV2 with TRBJ1-2, with the D segment identity uncertain. The CDR3 sequence holds 14 residues, the cysteine and phenylalanine included. Of all the DNA, just the CDR3 is kept, 42 bases in frame from base 1. The germline V gene yields SNHLY for CDR1 and FYNNEI for CDR2. V is cut by 1 base and J by 4 bases, and the space between the germline ends is 10 bases.